This T cell receptor beta chain was retrieved from a study of blood T cell repertoires in COVID-19. In the study overall: Whether acute or convalescent, the COVID-19 samples came from the United States, Italy and Spain.

Produced via immunoSEQ multiplex PCR; TCRdb's table is partial and in-frame only. The table includes about 42,000 clones, roughly 77% detected once. V was cut by 1 base and J by 12 bases, with 9 bases left in between. CDR1 and CDR2 from the germline V gene are MNHNS and SASEGT. The CDR3 spans 11 residues. The chain carries TRBV6-1 and TRBJ1-2; D is undetermined. The specimen sequenced was peripheral blood. This TCR was sampled from a man of 80 years or more with acute or convalescent COVID-19. The CDR3 nucleotides are TGTGCCAGCAGTGAAGAAACAAGTCACACCTTC. This sequence encodes CASSEETSHTF.